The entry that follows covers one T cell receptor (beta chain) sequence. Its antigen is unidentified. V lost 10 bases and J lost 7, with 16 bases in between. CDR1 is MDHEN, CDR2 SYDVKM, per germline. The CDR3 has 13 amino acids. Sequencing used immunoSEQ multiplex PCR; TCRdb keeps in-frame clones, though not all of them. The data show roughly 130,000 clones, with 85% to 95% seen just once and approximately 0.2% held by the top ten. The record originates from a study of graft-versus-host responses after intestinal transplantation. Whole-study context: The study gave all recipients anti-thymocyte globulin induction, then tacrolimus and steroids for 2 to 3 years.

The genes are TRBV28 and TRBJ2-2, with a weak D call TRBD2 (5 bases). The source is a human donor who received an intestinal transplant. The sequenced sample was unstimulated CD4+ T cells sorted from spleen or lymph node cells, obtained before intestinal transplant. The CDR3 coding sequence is TGTGCCATCCCTGGGCCGAGGGACGGGGAGCTGTTTTTT. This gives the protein CAIPGPRDGELFF.